The rows below give T cell receptor beta chains drawn from one sample of a study of blood T cell repertoires in COVID-19. Some clones are missing from TCRdb's copy, which holds only in-frame ones; the method was immunoSEQ multiplex PCR. This sample has fewer than 350,000 clones, with 89% found just once. Sequenced: PBMCs or T cells enriched from blood (not recorded which). Source of these receptors: a middle-aged woman who had recovered from COVID-19. CDR3s include the opening cysteine and the closing phenylalanine or tryptophan. The D gene is left open where the match is weak. A clone size is listed for some rows: how often the clone was seen (once, few, many), or a class if it is expanded.

v_call: TRBV19; d_call: .; j_call: TRBJ1-2; clone_size: .; cdr3_nt: TGTGCCAGTACTTTAAGGGGCCTCCCGGGCCCTAACTATGGCTACACCTTC; cdr3_aa: CASTLRGLPGPNYGYTF
v_call: TRBV5-6; d_call: TRBD2; j_call: TRBJ2-3; clone_size: .; cdr3_nt: TGTGCCAGCAGCTCCTTAGCGGGAGGTGGAATTGCGCAGTATTTT; cdr3_aa: CASSSLAGGGIAQYF
v_call: TRBV5-1; d_call: TRBD1; j_call: TRBJ2-7; clone_size: .; cdr3_nt: TGCGCCAGCACTTCTCACCCGGGACAGGGCTCCTACGAGCAGTACTTC; cdr3_aa: CASTSHPGQGSYEQYF
v_call: TRBV11-2; d_call: TRBD1; j_call: TRBJ2-3; clone_size: .; cdr3_nt: TGTGCCAGCAGCCAGTGGGGGGACAGGCTCCCGAATACGCAGTATTTT; cdr3_aa: CASSQWGDRLPNTQYF
v_call: TRBV6-5; d_call: TRBD1; j_call: TRBJ2-7; clone_size: .; cdr3_nt: TGTGCCAGCAGTTACTCGGCAGGGGGCTACGAGCAGTACTTC; cdr3_aa: CASSYSAGGYEQYF
v_call: TRBV3-1/TRBV3-2; d_call: .; j_call: TRBJ2-5; clone_size: .; cdr3_nt: TGTGCCAGCAGCCAAACCTCTAGTCGCACGGGGACCCAGTACTTC; cdr3_aa: CASSQTSSRTGTQYF
v_call: TRBV5-1; d_call: .; j_call: TRBJ1-4; clone_size: .; cdr3_nt: TGCGCCAGCAGCGGACAGATTAATGAAAAACTGTTTTTT; cdr3_aa: CASSGQINEKLFF
v_call: TRBV30; d_call: .; j_call: TRBJ1-1; clone_size: .; cdr3_nt: TGTGCCTGGAGTAGGAGCAAGGCTGAAGCTTTCTTT; cdr3_aa: CAWSRSKAEAFF
v_call: TRBV18; d_call: .; j_call: TRBJ1-3; clone_size: .; cdr3_nt: TGTGCCAGCTCACCACGTCAGGGGACCCGAAACACCATATATTTT; cdr3_aa: CASSPRQGTRNTIYF
v_call: TRBV27; d_call: .; j_call: TRBJ1-1; clone_size: .; cdr3_nt: TGTGCCAGCAGTCTGACAGTGGCGTCGAACACTGAAGCTTTCTTT; cdr3_aa: CASSLTVASNTEAFF
v_call: TRBV5-1; d_call: TRBD1; j_call: TRBJ2-5; clone_size: .; cdr3_nt: TGCGCCAGCAGCTCCGGGACAGGGATGTCCCAGTACTTC; cdr3_aa: CASSSGTGMSQYF
v_call: TRBV11-2; d_call: TRBD1; j_call: TRBJ2-7; clone_size: few; cdr3_nt: TGTGCCAGCAGCTTCGGGACAGGACCCTACGAGCAGTACTTC; cdr3_aa: CASSFGTGPYEQYF
v_call: TRBV2; d_call: TRBD1; j_call: TRBJ1-4; clone_size: .; cdr3_nt: TGTGCCAGCAGGGCGACAGGGGATACTAATGAAAAACTGTTTTTT; cdr3_aa: CASRATGDTNEKLFF
v_call: TRBV11-2; d_call: .; j_call: TRBJ2-5; clone_size: .; cdr3_nt: TGTGCCAGCAGCTTAGGAGGGAAAGAGACCCAGTACTTC; cdr3_aa: CASSLGGKETQYF
v_call: TRBV3-1/TRBV3-2; d_call: .; j_call: TRBJ1-4; clone_size: few; cdr3_nt: TGTGCCAGCAGCCCGAGACAGGCTGATGAAAAACTGTTTTTT; cdr3_aa: CASSPRQADEKLFF
v_call: TRBV6-5; d_call: TRBD1; j_call: TRBJ1-2; clone_size: .; cdr3_nt: TGTGCCAGCAGACCTAACCGGGACAGCCTGTCCAGGTTCACCTTC; cdr3_aa: CASRPNRDSLSRFTF
v_call: TRBV7-8; d_call: .; j_call: TRBJ1-5; clone_size: .; cdr3_nt: TGTGCCAGCAGCCGCTTGAGGGATCAGCCCCAGCATTTT; cdr3_aa: CASSRLRDQPQHF
v_call: TRBV6-1; d_call: .; j_call: TRBJ1-3; clone_size: once; cdr3_nt: TGTGCCAGCAGTGAAACAGGGTCTGGAAACACCATATATTTT; cdr3_aa: CASSETGSGNTIYF
v_call: TRBV5-1; d_call: .; j_call: TRBJ1-3; clone_size: .; cdr3_nt: TGCGCCAGCAGCCCAGGGCGGGGGGCCTCTGGAAACACCATATATTTT; cdr3_aa: CASSPGRGASGNTIYF
v_call: TRBV18; d_call: TRBD2; j_call: TRBJ2-1; clone_size: .; cdr3_nt: TGTGCCAGCTCACCCCCCGGACTAGCGGAGAATGAGCAGTTCTTC; cdr3_aa: CASSPPGLAENEQFF
v_call: TRBV5-1; d_call: .; j_call: TRBJ1-6; clone_size: .; cdr3_nt: TGCGCCAGCAGCTTGGGGTCAGGCCCGAGCAATTCACCCCTCCACTTT; cdr3_aa: CASSLGSGPSNSPLHF
v_call: TRBV4-3; d_call: .; j_call: TRBJ2-7; clone_size: .; cdr3_nt: TGCGCCAGCAGCCAAGATCCGCAGGGCGAGCAGTACTTC; cdr3_aa: CASSQDPQGEQYF
v_call: TRBV11-2; d_call: TRBD1; j_call: TRBJ1-1; clone_size: .; cdr3_nt: TGTGCCAGCCGCCGGGACAGGGGCACTGAAGCTTTCTTT; cdr3_aa: CASRRDRGTEAFF
v_call: TRBV10-1; d_call: .; j_call: TRBJ1-1; clone_size: .; cdr3_nt: TGCGCCAGCAGTGCTGACAGGACGAACACTGAAGCTTTCTTT; cdr3_aa: CASSADRTNTEAFF
v_call: TRBV2; d_call: TRBD1; j_call: TRBJ1-3; clone_size: .; cdr3_nt: TGTGCCAGCAGTCCCACAGGGGCCGGCTCTGGAAACACCATATATTTT; cdr3_aa: CASSPTGAGSGNTIYF
v_call: TRBV10-3; d_call: .; j_call: TRBJ2-7; clone_size: .; cdr3_nt: TGTGCCATCAGAGCTAGCCCCATAAATTCTTACGAGCAGTACTTC; cdr3_aa: CAIRASPINSYEQYF
v_call: TRBV9; d_call: TRBD1; j_call: TRBJ2-7; clone_size: .; cdr3_nt: TGTGCCAGCAGCGTAGGAGCACAGGGGGGAAGAGAGCAGTACTTC; cdr3_aa: CASSVGAQGGREQYF
v_call: TRBV5-6; d_call: TRBD2; j_call: TRBJ2-7; clone_size: .; cdr3_nt: TGTGCCAGCAGCGGACGGGACTACTCCTACGAGCAGTACTTC; cdr3_aa: CASSGRDYSYEQYF
v_call: TRBV20-1; d_call: TRBD1; j_call: TRBJ1-4; clone_size: .; cdr3_nt: TGCAGTGCTAGTGCCCCCGGGACAGGGAGTGAAAAACTGTTTTTT; cdr3_aa: CSASAPGTGSEKLFF
v_call: TRBV19; d_call: TRBD1; j_call: TRBJ2-7; clone_size: .; cdr3_nt: TGTGCCAGTAGTATAACGGGACAGGCCTACGAGCAGTACTTC; cdr3_aa: CASSITGQAYEQYF
v_call: TRBV11-2; d_call: TRBD1; j_call: TRBJ1-3; clone_size: .; cdr3_nt: TGTGCCAGCAGCGCTACGACAGGGCATACTGGAAACACCATATATTTT; cdr3_aa: CASSATTGHTGNTIYF
v_call: TRBV18; d_call: .; j_call: TRBJ1-2; clone_size: .; cdr3_nt: TGTGCCAGCTCACCAGGGGCCCAATATGGCTACACCTTC; cdr3_aa: CASSPGAQYGYTF
v_call: TRBV6-5; d_call: TRBD1; j_call: TRBJ1-5; clone_size: .; cdr3_nt: TGTGCCAGCAGTTACCGAGGGGGCTCTCAGCCCCAGCATTTT; cdr3_aa: CASSYRGGSQPQHF
v_call: TRBV2; d_call: .; j_call: TRBJ1-1; clone_size: .; cdr3_nt: TGTGCCAGCAGTGATTTGGGCATGAACACTGAAGCTTTCTTT; cdr3_aa: CASSDLGMNTEAFF
v_call: TRBV5-1; d_call: .; j_call: TRBJ1-5; clone_size: .; cdr3_nt: TGCGCCAGCAGCTTGGGTCAGGGTCAGGAGCCCCAGCATTTT; cdr3_aa: CASSLGQGQEPQHF
v_call: TRBV7-3; d_call: .; j_call: TRBJ2-5; clone_size: .; cdr3_nt: TGTGCCAGCAGCTTGACTAGGCAAGAGACCCAGTACTTC; cdr3_aa: CASSLTRQETQYF
v_call: TRBV6-5; d_call: TRBD1; j_call: TRBJ1-2; clone_size: .; cdr3_nt: TGTGCCAGCAGAAGGGACAGCCCTAACTATGGCTACACCTTC; cdr3_aa: CASRRDSPNYGYTF
v_call: TRBV10-3; d_call: .; j_call: TRBJ2-5; clone_size: .; cdr3_nt: TGTGCCATCAGTGTGAGGACAGATCAAGAGACCCAGTACTTC; cdr3_aa: CAISVRTDQETQYF
v_call: TRBV5-1; d_call: .; j_call: TRBJ1-1; clone_size: .; cdr3_nt: TGCGCCAGCAGCCCTCGGACTACCGGGACTGAAGCTTTCTTT; cdr3_aa: CASSPRTTGTEAFF
v_call: TRBV27; d_call: .; j_call: TRBJ1-5; clone_size: .; cdr3_nt: TGTGCCAGCAGTTTATACAGCAATAGCAATCAGCCCCAGCATTTT; cdr3_aa: CASSLYSNSNQPQHF
v_call: TRBV11-2; d_call: .; j_call: TRBJ2-7; clone_size: .; cdr3_nt: TGTGCCAGCAGCTTACTGGGCTGGAAGGGGAACGAGCAGTACTTC; cdr3_aa: CASSLLGWKGNEQYF
v_call: TRBV2; d_call: .; j_call: TRBJ1-5; clone_size: .; cdr3_nt: TGTGCCAGCAGTGAAGAGGGGCATCAGCCCCAGCATTTT; cdr3_aa: CASSEEGHQPQHF
v_call: TRBV7-2; d_call: TRBD2; j_call: TRBJ2-2; clone_size: .; cdr3_nt: TGTGCCAGCAGGGTAGGCGGGGGTATTACCGGGGAGCTGTTTTTT; cdr3_aa: CASRVGGGITGELFF
v_call: TRBV19; d_call: TRBD2; j_call: TRBJ2-7; clone_size: .; cdr3_nt: TGTGCCAGTAGTATTCGCCCTAGCGGATCCTACGAGCAGTACTTC; cdr3_aa: CASSIRPSGSYEQYF
v_call: TRBV21-1; d_call: .; j_call: TRBJ2-7; clone_size: .; cdr3_nt: TGTGCCAGCAGCAAAGAGGGGAACTACGAGCAGTACTTC; cdr3_aa: CASSKEGNYEQYF
v_call: TRBV2; d_call: .; j_call: TRBJ2-3; clone_size: .; cdr3_nt: TGTGCCAGCAGTGAAGCGCGGGCAGGGGCGGATACGCAGTATTTT; cdr3_aa: CASSEARAGADTQYF
v_call: TRBV29-1; d_call: .; j_call: TRBJ1-1; clone_size: once; cdr3_nt: TGCAGCGGGCAGGGGAACACTGAAGCTTTCTTT; cdr3_aa: CSGQGNTEAFF
v_call: TRBV18; d_call: TRBD1; j_call: TRBJ1-2; clone_size: .; cdr3_nt: TGTGCCAGCTCGCCAACAGGGGGAGCTAACTATGGCTACACCTTC; cdr3_aa: CASSPTGGANYGYTF
v_call: TRBV5-1; d_call: TRBD2; j_call: TRBJ2-1; clone_size: .; cdr3_nt: TGCGCCAGCAGCTTGGCCCTCCTAGCGGGAGGCCCTTCCTACAATGAGCAGTTCTTC; cdr3_aa: CASSLALLAGGPSYNEQFF
v_call: TRBV19; d_call: .; j_call: TRBJ2-2; clone_size: .; cdr3_nt: TGTGCCACCAGACAGGGAGGAACCGGGGAGCTGTTTTTT; cdr3_aa: CATRQGGTGELFF
v_call: TRBV4-2; d_call: TRBD1; j_call: TRBJ1-2; clone_size: .; cdr3_nt: TGTGCCAGCAGCCCGCGGGACAGGGGGGTCTATGGCTACACCTTC; cdr3_aa: CASSPRDRGVYGYTF
v_call: TRBV10-1; d_call: TRBD2; j_call: TRBJ2-3; clone_size: .; cdr3_nt: TGCGCCAGCAGTGACCCAAGCGGGGGGAGCACAGATACGCAGTATTTT; cdr3_aa: CASSDPSGGSTDTQYF
v_call: TRBV27; d_call: TRBD1; j_call: TRBJ2-2; clone_size: .; cdr3_nt: TGTGCCAGCAGTTTGAGGACAGGAACGAACACCGGGGAGCTGTTTTTT; cdr3_aa: CASSLRTGTNTGELFF
v_call: TRBV6-2/TRBV6-3; d_call: TRBD2; j_call: TRBJ2-1; clone_size: .; cdr3_nt: TGTGCCAGCAGTTCCCCCCGACTAGCGGGATACAATGAGCAGTTCTTC; cdr3_aa: CASSSPRLAGYNEQFF
v_call: TRBV4-1; d_call: TRBD1; j_call: TRBJ1-2; clone_size: .; cdr3_nt: TGCGCCAGCAGCCAAGGAGAGGGGGCGCTTGGCTACACCTTC; cdr3_aa: CASSQGEGALGYTF
v_call: TRBV15; d_call: TRBD1; j_call: TRBJ1-1; clone_size: .; cdr3_nt: TGTGCCACCAGCAGAGGGACAGGGGACACTGAAGCTTTCTTT; cdr3_aa: CATSRGTGDTEAFF
v_call: TRBV2; d_call: TRBD1; j_call: TRBJ1-2; clone_size: once; cdr3_nt: TGTGCCAGCACCGAGGGACAGGGGCCCTATGGCTACACCTTC; cdr3_aa: CASTEGQGPYGYTF
v_call: TRBV4-1; d_call: .; j_call: TRBJ2-1; clone_size: .; cdr3_nt: TGCGCCAGCAGCCAAGATAGCCCCCTCAGCTCCTACAATGAGCAGTTCTTC; cdr3_aa: CASSQDSPLSSYNEQFF